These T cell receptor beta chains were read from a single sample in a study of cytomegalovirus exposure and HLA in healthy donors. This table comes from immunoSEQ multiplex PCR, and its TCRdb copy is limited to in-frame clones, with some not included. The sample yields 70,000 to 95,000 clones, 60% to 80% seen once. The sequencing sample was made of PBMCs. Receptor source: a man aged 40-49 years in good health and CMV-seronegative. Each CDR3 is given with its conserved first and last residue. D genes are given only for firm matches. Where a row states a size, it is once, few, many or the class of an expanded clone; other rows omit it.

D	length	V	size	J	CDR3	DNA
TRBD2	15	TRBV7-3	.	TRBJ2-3	CASSLTASGASAQYF	TGTGCCAGCAGCTTAACGGCGAGCGGGGCATCGGCGCAGTATTTT
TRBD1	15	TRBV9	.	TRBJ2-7	CASSVVIGQGAEQYF	TGTGCCAGCAGCGTAGTAATTGGGCAGGGGGCCGAGCAGTACTTC
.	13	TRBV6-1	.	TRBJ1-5	CASGDLSNQPQHF	TGTGCCAGCGGAGATCTAAGCAATCAGCCCCAGCATTTT
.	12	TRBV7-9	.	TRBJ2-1	CASSSQGWEQFF	TGTGCCAGCAGCTCCCAGGGGTGGGAGCAGTTCTTC
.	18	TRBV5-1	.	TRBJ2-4	CASSLGFGDTTAKNIQYF	TGCGCCAGCAGCTTGGGATTCGGGGACACTACAGCCAAAAACATTCAGTACTTC
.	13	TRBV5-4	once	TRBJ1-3	CASSFRGLDTIYF	TGTGCCAGCAGCTTCCGGGGTTTGGACACCATATATTTT
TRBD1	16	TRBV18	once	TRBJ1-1	CASSPGQGDLNTEAFF	TGTGCCAGCTCACCGGGACAGGGGGACCTGAACACTGAAGCTTTCTTT
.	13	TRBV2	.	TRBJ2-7	CASSDRVVDEQYF	TGTGCCAGCAGTGACAGGGTCGTTGACGAGCAGTACTTC
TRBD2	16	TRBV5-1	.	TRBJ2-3	CASSDLIAGGPDTQYF	TGCGCCAGCAGCGACTTAATAGCGGGGGGGCCGGATACGCAGTATTTT
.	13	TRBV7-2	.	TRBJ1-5	CASSPRGRQPQHF	TGTGCCAGCAGCCCCCGGGGTCGGCAGCCCCAGCATTTT
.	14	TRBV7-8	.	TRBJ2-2	CASSWDGLTGELFF	TGTGCCAGCAGCTGGGACGGACTAACCGGGGAGCTGTTTTTT
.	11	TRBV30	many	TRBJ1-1	CAWTLNTEAFF	TGTGCCTGGACCTTGAACACTGAAGCTTTCTTT
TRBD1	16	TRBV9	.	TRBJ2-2	CASSKLYRGLTRELFF	TGTGCCAGCAGTAAGTTATACAGGGGGCTCACCCGGGAGCTGTTTTTT
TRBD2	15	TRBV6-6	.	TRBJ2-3	CASTKGGGATDTQYF	TGTGCCAGCACCAAGGGCGGGGGGGCAACAGATACGCAGTATTTT